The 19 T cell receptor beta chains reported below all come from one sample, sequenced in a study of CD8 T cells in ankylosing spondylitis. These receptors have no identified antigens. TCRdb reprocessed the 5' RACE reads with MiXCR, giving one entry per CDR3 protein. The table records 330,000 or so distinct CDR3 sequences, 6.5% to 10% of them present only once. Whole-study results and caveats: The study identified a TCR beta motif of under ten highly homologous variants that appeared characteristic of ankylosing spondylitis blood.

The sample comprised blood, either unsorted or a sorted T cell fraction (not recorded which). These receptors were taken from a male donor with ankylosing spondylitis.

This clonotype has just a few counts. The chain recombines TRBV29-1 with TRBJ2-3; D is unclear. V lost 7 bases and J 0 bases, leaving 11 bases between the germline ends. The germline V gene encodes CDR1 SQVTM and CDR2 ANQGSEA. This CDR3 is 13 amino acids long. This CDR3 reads CSALRHSTDTQYF. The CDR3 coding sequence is TGCAGCGCCTTGCGGCATAGCACAGATACGCAGTATTTT.

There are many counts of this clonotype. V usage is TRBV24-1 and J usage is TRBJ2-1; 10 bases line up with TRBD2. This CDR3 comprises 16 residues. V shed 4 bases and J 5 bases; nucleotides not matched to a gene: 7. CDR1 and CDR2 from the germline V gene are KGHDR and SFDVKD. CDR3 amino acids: CATSDPGLAYDNEQFF. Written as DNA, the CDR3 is TGTGCCACCAGTGACCCGGGACTAGCGTACGACAATGAGCAGTTCTTC.

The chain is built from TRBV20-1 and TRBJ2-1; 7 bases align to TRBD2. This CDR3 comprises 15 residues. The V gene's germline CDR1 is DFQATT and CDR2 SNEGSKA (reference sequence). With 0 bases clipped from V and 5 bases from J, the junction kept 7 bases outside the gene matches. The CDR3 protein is CSARDSIGLDNEQFF. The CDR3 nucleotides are TGCAGTGCTAGAGACTCCATAGGACTAGACAATGAGCAGTTCTTC.

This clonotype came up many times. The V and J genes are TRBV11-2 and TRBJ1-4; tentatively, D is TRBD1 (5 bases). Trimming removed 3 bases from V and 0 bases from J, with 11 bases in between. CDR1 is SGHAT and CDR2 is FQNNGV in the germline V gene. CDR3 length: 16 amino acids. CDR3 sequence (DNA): TGTGCCAGCAGCTTGGGGAGGGGCGCAACTAATGAAAAACTGTTTTTT. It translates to CASSLGRGATNEKLFF.

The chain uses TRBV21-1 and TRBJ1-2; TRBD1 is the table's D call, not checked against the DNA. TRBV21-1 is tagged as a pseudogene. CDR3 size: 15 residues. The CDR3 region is CASSKEGPGQPGYTF. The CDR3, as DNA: TGTGCCAGCAGCAAAGAAGGACCGGGCCAGCCTGGCTACACCTTC.

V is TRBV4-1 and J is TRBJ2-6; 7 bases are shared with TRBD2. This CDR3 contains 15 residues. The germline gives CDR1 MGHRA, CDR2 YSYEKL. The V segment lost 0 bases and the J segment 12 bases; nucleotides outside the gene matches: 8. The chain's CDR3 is CASSQDRTSRGVLTF. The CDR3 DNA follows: TGCGCCAGCAGCCAAGATCGGACTAGTAGAGGCGTCCTGACTTTC.

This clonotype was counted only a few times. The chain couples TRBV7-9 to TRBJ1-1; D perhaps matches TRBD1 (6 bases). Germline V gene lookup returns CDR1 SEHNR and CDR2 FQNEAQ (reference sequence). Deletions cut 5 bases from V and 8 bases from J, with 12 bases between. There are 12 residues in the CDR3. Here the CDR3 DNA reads TGTGCCAGCAGCCTTCGACAGGTCGAAGCTTTCTTT. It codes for CASSLRQVEAFF.

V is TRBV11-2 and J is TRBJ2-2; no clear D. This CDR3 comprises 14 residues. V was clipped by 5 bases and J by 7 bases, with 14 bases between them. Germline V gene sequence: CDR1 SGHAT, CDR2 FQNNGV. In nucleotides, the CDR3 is TGTGCCAGCAGCCTGGCGGCGGTGCACGGGGAGCTGTTTTTT. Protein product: CASSLAAVHGELFF.

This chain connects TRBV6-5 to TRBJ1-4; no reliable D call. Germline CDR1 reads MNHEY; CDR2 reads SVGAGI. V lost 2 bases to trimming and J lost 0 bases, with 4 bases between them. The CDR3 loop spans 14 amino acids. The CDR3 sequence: CASSYAATNEKLFF. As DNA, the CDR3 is TGTGCCAGCAGTTACGCCGCAACTAATGAAAAACTGTTTTTT.

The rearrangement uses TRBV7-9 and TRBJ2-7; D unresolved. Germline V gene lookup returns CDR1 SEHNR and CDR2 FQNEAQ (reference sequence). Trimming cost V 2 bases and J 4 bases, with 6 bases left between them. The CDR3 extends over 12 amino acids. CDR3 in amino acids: CASSLQSYEQYF. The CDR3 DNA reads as TGTGCCAGCAGCTTACAGTCTTACGAGCAGTACTTC.

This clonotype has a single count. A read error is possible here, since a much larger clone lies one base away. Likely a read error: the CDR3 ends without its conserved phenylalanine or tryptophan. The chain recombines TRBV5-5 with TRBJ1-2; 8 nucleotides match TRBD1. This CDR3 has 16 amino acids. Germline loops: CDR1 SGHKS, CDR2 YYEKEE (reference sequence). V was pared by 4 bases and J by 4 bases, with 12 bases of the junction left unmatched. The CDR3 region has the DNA TGTGCCAGCAGCAAGAGTACAGGGGGGGTCGGCTATGGCTACACCATC. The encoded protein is CASSKSTGGVGYGYTI.

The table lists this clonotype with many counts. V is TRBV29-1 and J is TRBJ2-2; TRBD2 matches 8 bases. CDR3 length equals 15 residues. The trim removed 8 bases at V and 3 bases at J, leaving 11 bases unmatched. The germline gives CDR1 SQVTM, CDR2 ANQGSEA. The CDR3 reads CSFLRGGIDTGELFF. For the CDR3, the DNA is TGCAGCTTTCTCCGGGGGGGAATCGACACCGGGGAGCTGTTTTTT.

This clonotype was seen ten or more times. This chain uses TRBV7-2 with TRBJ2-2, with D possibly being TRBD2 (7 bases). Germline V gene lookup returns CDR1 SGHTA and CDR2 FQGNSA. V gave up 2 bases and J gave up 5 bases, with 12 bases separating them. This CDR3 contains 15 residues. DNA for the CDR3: TGTGCCAGCAGCTTAATCAGGGGAGGGACCGGGGAGCTGTTTTTT. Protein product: CASSLIRGGTGELFF.

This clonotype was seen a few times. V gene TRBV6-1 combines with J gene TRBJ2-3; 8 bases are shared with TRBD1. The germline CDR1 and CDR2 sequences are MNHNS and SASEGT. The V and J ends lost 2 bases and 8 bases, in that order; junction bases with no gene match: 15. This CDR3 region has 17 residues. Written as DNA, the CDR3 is TGTGCCAGCAGTGAAACAAGTCCCGGGACAGGAAGAGCTACGCAGTATTTT. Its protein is CASSETSPGTGRATQYF.

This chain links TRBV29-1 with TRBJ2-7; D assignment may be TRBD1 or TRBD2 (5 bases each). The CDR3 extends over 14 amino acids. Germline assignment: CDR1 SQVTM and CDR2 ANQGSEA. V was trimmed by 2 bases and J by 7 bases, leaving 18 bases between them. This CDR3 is CSVEFGTPKGEQYF. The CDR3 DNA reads TGCAGCGTTGAATTCGGGACGCCTAAAGGGGAGCAGTACTTC.

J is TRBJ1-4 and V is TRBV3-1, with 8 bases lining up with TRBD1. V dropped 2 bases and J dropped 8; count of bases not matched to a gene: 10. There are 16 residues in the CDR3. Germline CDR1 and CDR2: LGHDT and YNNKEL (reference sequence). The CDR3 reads CASSQPRGTGAEKLFF. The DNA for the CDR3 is TGTGCCAGCAGCCAACCGAGGGGGACAGGAGCCGAAAAACTGTTTTTT.

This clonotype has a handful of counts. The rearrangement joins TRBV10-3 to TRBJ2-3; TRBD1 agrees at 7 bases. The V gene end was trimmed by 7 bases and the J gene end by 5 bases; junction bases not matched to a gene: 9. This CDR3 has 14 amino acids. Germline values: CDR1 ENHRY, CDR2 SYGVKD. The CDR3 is CAIMFEGAGDTQYF. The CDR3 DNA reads TGTGCCATCATGTTTGAGGGGGCAGGAGATACGCAGTATTTT.

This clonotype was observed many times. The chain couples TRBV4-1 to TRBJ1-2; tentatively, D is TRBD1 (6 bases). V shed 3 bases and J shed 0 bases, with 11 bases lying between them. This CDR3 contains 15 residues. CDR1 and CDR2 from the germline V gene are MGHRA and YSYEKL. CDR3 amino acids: CASSQATGANYGYTF. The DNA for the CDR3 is TGCGCCAGCAGCCAGGCGACAGGAGCTAACTATGGCTACACCTTC.

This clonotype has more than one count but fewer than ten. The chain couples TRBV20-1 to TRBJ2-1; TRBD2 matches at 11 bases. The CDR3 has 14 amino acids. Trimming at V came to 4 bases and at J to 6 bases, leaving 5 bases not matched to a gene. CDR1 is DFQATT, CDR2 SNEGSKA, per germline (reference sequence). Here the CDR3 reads CSATASGRTNEQFF. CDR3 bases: TGCAGTGCTACGGCTAGCGGGAGGACCAATGAGCAGTTCTTC.